The rows below give T cell receptor beta chains drawn from one sample of a study of cytomegalovirus exposure and HLA in healthy donors. Clones were read by immunoSEQ multiplex PCR, and TCRdb kept only the in-frame ones, dropping some. The table gives 200,000 or so clones; the top ten clones make up approximately 0.74% of it. Sequencing was done on a sample of PBMCs. Source of these receptors: a boy between 5 and 17 years old in good health and CMV-seronegative. Each CDR3 is given with its conserved first and last residue. D genes are given only for firm matches.

j_call v_call d_call cdr3_nt cdr3_aa
TRBJ1-5 TRBV27 - TGTGCCAGCGGAACAGGAAGAAATCAGCCCCAGCATTTT CASGTGRNQPQHF
TRBJ2-2 TRBV5-1 - TGCGCCAGCGAGCGGCCGGGTTCAACCGGGGAGCTGTTTTTT CASERPGSTGELFF
TRBJ1-5 TRBV19 TRBD1 TGTGCCAGTAGCCAGGGGGAACATCAGCCCCAGCATTTT CASSQGEHQPQHF
TRBJ2-7 TRBV14 - TGTGCCAGCAGCCCCCAGGGTCCCTACGAGCAGTACTTC CASSPQGPYEQYF
TRBJ2-2 TRBV9 TRBD2 TGTGCCAGCTCGGAGCGGGGACCGACGTCCGGGGAGCTGTTTTTT CASSERGPTSGELFF
TRBJ2-7 TRBV6-5 - TGTGCCAGCAGTCGGGAGATTTCCTACGAGCAGTACTTC CASSREISYEQYF
TRBJ2-3 TRBV7-9 - TGTGCCATGAGACAGGAAAGCACAGATACGCAGTATTTT CAMRQESTDTQYF
TRBJ1-1 TRBV27 - TGTGCCAGCAGGATACTATACCGGGACAAGGACACTGAAGCTTTCTTT CASRILYRDKDTEAFF
TRBJ2-1 TRBV2 - TGTGCCAGCAGTGAATACGAGGAGCAGTTCTTC CASSEYEEQFF
TRBJ1-3 TRBV5-1 - TGCGCCAGCAGCTTGGTAGAAGGGGCCCCTGGAAACACCATATATTTT CASSLVEGAPGNTIYF
TRBJ2-3 TRBV2 TRBD1 TGTGCCAGCAGTGCCGGGACAGCATACCAGGTCACAGATACGCAGTATTTT CASSAGTAYQVTDTQYF
TRBJ1-2 TRBV21-1 - TGTGCCAGCAGCAAAAGAAGGGAACAGGGGGCACCCGGCTACACCTTC CASSKRREQGAPGYTF
TRBJ2-5 TRBV18 - TGTGCCAGCTCACCACGGGGGGTCGTTCAAGAGACCCAGTACTTC CASSPRGVVQETQYF
TRBJ2-7 TRBV5-6 TRBD1 TGTGCCAGCAGCATTGGTGGGACAGGGGACCTCTACGAGCAGTACTTC CASSIGGTGDLYEQYF
TRBJ2-2 TRBV30 TRBD2 TGTGCCTGGAGAGCGGGGGGGGACACCGGGGAGCTGTTTTTT CAWRAGGDTGELFF
TRBJ2-3 TRBV9 TRBD2 TGTGCCAGCAGCGTTTCTAGCGGGGGGGCCGCGGATACGCAGTATTTT CASSVSSGGAADTQYF
TRBJ2-2 TRBV27 - TGTGCCAGCAGTCCGACCGGGATGACCAGCCTCACCGGGGAGCTGTTTTTT CASSPTGMTSLTGELFF
TRBJ2-2 TRBV4-1 TRBD2 TGCGCCAGCAGCCAAGGTGTGCGGGGGGGCCTTGGGGAGCTGTTTTTT CASSQGVRGGLGELFF
TRBJ1-4 TRBV7-9 - TGTGCCAGCAGCTTAGTAACAGTTAATGAAAAACTGTTTTTT CASSLVTVNEKLFF
TRBJ2-3 TRBV4-1 TRBD2 TGCGCCAGCAGCCAAAAGACTAGCGGGGGGGCCTTGGCCGATACGCAGTATTTT CASSQKTSGGALADTQYF
TRBJ2-3 TRBV6-4 TRBD2 TGTGCCAGCAGTGACTCAAGCGGGGGTTCGGCAGATACGCAGTATTTT CASSDSSGGSADTQYF
TRBJ2-5 TRBV4-3 TRBD2 TGCGCCAGCAGCCAAGAGCGGACTAGCAGAGAGACCCAGTACTTC CASSQERTSRETQYF
TRBJ1-1 TRBV19 - TGTGCCAGTAGTTACCCAGGGCCCACTGAAGCTTTCTTT CASSYPGPTEAFF
TRBJ1-1 TRBV11-3 - TGTGCCAGCAGCTCCGGCACAGGGTTCAACGCTGAAGCTTTCTTT CASSSGTGFNAEAFF
TRBJ1-4 TRBV7-3 - TGTGCCAGCCACCATAATGGGTGTGAGGAGGAAAAACTGTTTTTT CASHHNGCEEEKLFF
TRBJ1-1 TRBV10-3 TRBD1 TGTGCCATCAGTGACCCGGGACAGGGCAAAGCTTTCTTT CAISDPGQGKAFF
TRBJ2-6 TRBV7-7 TRBD1 TGTGCCAGCAGCCAGGGACAGGGGGCATCTGGGGCCAACGTCCTGACTTTC CASSQGQGASGANVLTF
TRBJ1-6 TRBV10-2 TRBD1 TGCGCCAGCAGCCCCCGGGACAGGGCTTGGTCACCCCTCCACTTT CASSPRDRAWSPLHF
TRBJ1-6 TRBV7-2 - TGTGCCAGCAGCCCGCAGACAGAGCTTAATTCACCCCTCCACTTT CASSPQTELNSPLHF
TRBJ1-1 TRBV11-2 - TGTGCCAGCAGCCCACCACCCACGGGGAACACTGAAGCTTTCTTT CASSPPPTGNTEAFF
TRBJ1-1 TRBV15 TRBD1 TGTGCCACCAGCCGAGTTGTGGGACAGGGGAACACTGAAGCTTTCTTT CATSRVVGQGNTEAFF
TRBJ1-3 TRBV23-1 - TGCGCCAGCAGTCAACTGATAGAAGGACTCTCTGGAAACACCATATATTTT CASSQLIEGLSGNTIYF
TRBJ1-1 TRBV5-1 TRBD1 TGCGCCAGCAGCTTGGCCGGGGACAGCCCTGAAGCTTTCTTT CASSLAGDSPEAFF
TRBJ2-1 TRBV28 - TGTGCCAGCAGTTTGGCCCCCCCTGGTACGAATGAGCAGTTCTTC CASSLAPPGTNEQFF
TRBJ1-1 TRBV15 - TGTGCCACCAGCAGAGATCGGGGAGGGAACACTGAAGCTTTCTTT CATSRDRGGNTEAFF
TRBJ2-7 TRBV15 - TGTGCCACCAGCAGAGATGTGGGGGCCTACGAGCAGTACTTC CATSRDVGAYEQYF
TRBJ2-7 TRBV5-1 - TGCGCCAGCAGCTTGGGTAGGGGCCTTCGGTTCGACTTTTCCTACGAGCAGTACTTC CASSLGRGLRFDFSYEQYF
TRBJ1-1 TRBV5-1 - TGCGCCAGCAGCTTGGACGGGGTCCGGCACACTGAAGCTTTCTTT CASSLDGVRHTEAFF
TRBJ2-3 TRBV6-6 - TGTGCCAGCACCCCAGGATACACAGATACGCAGTATTTT CASTPGYTDTQYF
TRBJ2-7 TRBV28 - TGTGCCAGCAGTTTCGACCCGTCTAGGAGGGGCGAGCAGTACTTC CASSFDPSRRGEQYF
TRBJ1-5 TRBV30 TRBD1 TGTGCCTGGAGCGATGACCGGGACAGGCGCAATCAGCCCCAGCATTTT CAWSDDRDRRNQPQHF
TRBJ1-3 TRBV28 - TGTGCCAGCAGTTCATTCACAGGAGGGGGAAACACCATATATTTT CASSSFTGGGNTIYF
TRBJ1-1 TRBV25-1 - TGTGCCAGCAGTGAATTTGGGCAGGGTCGGTTAAACACTGAAGCTTTCTTT CASSEFGQGRLNTEAFF
TRBJ2-5 TRBV28 TRBD2 TGTGCCAGCAGTTTATCAGGCGGGGGGGTGGAGACCCAGTACTTC CASSLSGGGVETQYF
TRBJ2-5 TRBV6-5 TRBD2 TGTGCCAGCAGTTACTCGTGGGGAGGGTGGAAGACCCAGTACTTC CASSYSWGGWKTQYF
TRBJ2-5 TRBV29-1 - TGCAGCGTTGAAAGTTACACAAGCCAAGAGACCCAGTACTTC CSVESYTSQETQYF
TRBJ1-2 TRBV6-5 - TGTGCCAGCAGCCTGACCAGGCAGGGGCATTGGGGCTACACCTTC CASSLTRQGHWGYTF
TRBJ1-1 TRBV9 TRBD1 TGTGCCAGCAGCGTAGACGAGGGGGCGGGGGCTTTCTTT CASSVDEGAGAFF
TRBJ1-1 TRBV7-3 - TGTGCCAGCAGCTTTTCCATAACAACTGAAGCTTTCTTT CASSFSITTEAFF
TRBJ2-1 TRBV6-5 - TGTGCCAGCAGTTACAACTTAGCGAAGGAGCAGTTCTTC CASSYNLAKEQFF
TRBJ2-3 TRBV18 - TGTGCCAGCTCCCCCGCGCAGGCCAGCACAGATACGCAGTATTTT CASSPAQASTDTQYF
TRBJ2-2 TRBV11-2 TRBD2 TGTGCCAGCAGCCAACTAGCGGGGTCCGGGGAGCTGTTTTTT CASSQLAGSGELFF
TRBJ2-3 TRBV6-6 TRBD1 TGTGCCAGCCTGGGGGACAGGGTGAGCGCAGATACGCAGTATTTT CASLGDRVSADTQYF
TRBJ1-1 TRBV19 - TGTGCCAGTAGCTGGAGCGGCGGTTCGAACACTGAAGCTTTCTTT CASSWSGGSNTEAFF
TRBJ1-2 TRBV9 - TGTGCCAGCAGCGTAGCCCAGGGCCTCTATGGCTACACCTTC CASSVAQGLYGYTF